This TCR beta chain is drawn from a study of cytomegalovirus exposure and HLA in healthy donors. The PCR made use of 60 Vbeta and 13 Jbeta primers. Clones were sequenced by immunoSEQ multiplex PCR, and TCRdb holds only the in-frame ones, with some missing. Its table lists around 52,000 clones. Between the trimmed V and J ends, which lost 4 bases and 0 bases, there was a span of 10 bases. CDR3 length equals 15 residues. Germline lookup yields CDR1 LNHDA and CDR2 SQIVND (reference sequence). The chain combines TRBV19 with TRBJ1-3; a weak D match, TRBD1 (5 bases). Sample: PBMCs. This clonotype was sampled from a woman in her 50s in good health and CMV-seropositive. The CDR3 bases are TGTGCCAGTAGTAACTTGGGACTCTCTGGAAACACCATATATTTT. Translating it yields CASSNLGLSGNTIYF.